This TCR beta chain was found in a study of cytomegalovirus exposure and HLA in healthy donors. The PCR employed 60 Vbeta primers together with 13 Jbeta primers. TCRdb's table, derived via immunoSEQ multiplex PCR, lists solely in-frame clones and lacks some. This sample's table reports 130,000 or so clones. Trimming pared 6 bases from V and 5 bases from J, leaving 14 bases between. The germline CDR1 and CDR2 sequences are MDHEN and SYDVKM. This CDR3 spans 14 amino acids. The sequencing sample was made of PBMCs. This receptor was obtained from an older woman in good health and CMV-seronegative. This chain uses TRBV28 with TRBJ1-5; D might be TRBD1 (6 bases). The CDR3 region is CASSLDRRDQPQHF. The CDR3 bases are TGTGCCAGCAGCCTCGACAGGCGGGATCAGCCCCAGCATTTT.